Below are 22 T cell receptor beta chains sequenced from a single sample in a study of technical replicates of blood from a few donors. Measured with immunoSEQ multiplex PCR; TCRdb has only the in-frame clones, and not every one. Of tens of thousands of clones in the sample, 90% to 95% were seen once. Material for sequencing was T cells isolated from PBMCs. These receptors were taken from a human donor in good health. Some clones in this sample may be carry-over from other donors' samples.

The chain uses TRBV28 and TRBJ1-2, with 10 nucleotides matching TRBD1. Germline CDR1 and CDR2: MDHEN and SYDVKM. The CDR3 is made up of 15 amino acids. V gave up 3 bases and J gave up 7 bases; unmatched junction bases: 8. The CDR3 DNA reads TGTGCCAGCAGTTTTGGCCGGACAGGGGGAACTGGCTACACCTTC. This codes for CASSFGRTGGTGYTF.

The chain employs TRBV4-1 and TRBJ1-2, with 9 bases that match TRBD1. The V segment lost 1 base and the J segment 0 bases; nucleotides outside the gene matches: 15. The CDR3 consists of 20 residues. Germline V gene sequence: CDR1 MGHRA, CDR2 YSYEKL. In DNA form, the CDR3 reads TGCGCCAGCAGCCAAGTCTGGCCTCCGGGACAGGGTACCTCTAACTATGGCTACACCTTC. Protein sequence: CASSQVWPPGQGTSNYGYTF.

This sequence joins TRBV27 and TRBJ1-2; 7 nucleotides align to TRBD1. The CDR3 loop spans 14 amino acids. The V gene end was trimmed by 5 bases and the J gene end by 4 bases; junction bases not matched to a gene: 7. Per germline, CDR1 MNHEY and CDR2 SMNVEV (reference sequence). The CDR3 protein is CASSPLTGIYGYTF. CDR3 nucleotide sequence: TGTGCCAGCAGTCCTTTGACAGGGATCTATGGCTACACCTTC.

In this sample, this clone turned up once. The CDR3 DNA sequence: TGCGCCAGCAGCCGAGGGATACTAGCAGCCCTACCCACAGATACGCAGTATTTT. Translation: CASSRGILAALPTDTQYF. The chain is built from TRBV5-1 and TRBJ2-3; TRBD2 is a possible D gene (6 bases). V was shortened by 4 bases and J by 2 bases, with 23 bases between the two germline ends. CDR1 is SGHRS and CDR2 is YFSETQ in the germline V gene. This CDR3 comprises 18 residues.

The gene calls are TRBV11-2 and TRBJ2-1; no clear D gene. Trimming removed 1 base from V and 8 bases from J, with 3 bases in between. The length of the CDR3 is 11 residues. CDR1 and CDR2 (germline): SGHAT, FQNNGV. CDR3 region: CASSLVDEQFF. In DNA form, the CDR3 reads TGTGCCAGCAGCTTAGTCGATGAGCAGTTCTTC.

This chain links TRBV28 with TRBJ1-3; D is possibly TRBD1 (5 bases). CDR1 is MDHEN and CDR2 is SYDVKM in the germline V gene. Trimming removed 2 bases at V and 4 bases at J, with 12 bases between. The CDR3 totals 15 residues. This CDR3 is CASSLPQGSGNTIYF. Written as DNA, the CDR3 is TGTGCCAGCAGTTTACCGCAGGGATCCGGAAACACCATATATTTT.

V is TRBV5-1 and J is TRBJ2-5, with TRBD1 as a possible D gene (6 bases). The end of the DNA fits TRBJ2-7 better, so the J call may be wrong. The CDR3 consists of 14 residues. Germline CDR1 and CDR2: SGHRS and YFSETQ. In nucleotides, the CDR3 is TGCGCCAGCAGAAACGACAGGTCCAGTACCGAGCAGTACTTC. Translation gives CASRNDRSSTEQYF.

Note on this clone: One junction end disagrees with the germline gene, perhaps due to a read error. V gene TRBV4-2 combines with J gene TRBJ2-7; the match to TRBD2 covers 8 bases. Germline V gene sequence: CDR1 LGHNA, CDR2 YNFKEQ. The CDR3 sequence is 17 residues long. CDR3 protein: CASSQESGLAGTYEQHF. The CDR3 DNA reads as TGTGCCAGCAGCCAAGAATCAGGCCTAGCGGGCACCTACGAGCAGCACTTC.

The gene calls are TRBV19 and TRBJ2-7; the match to TRBD1 covers 8 bases. The J segment lost 2 bases and the V segment lost 3 bases, leaving 9 bases of the junction unmatched. The germline gives CDR1 LNHDA, CDR2 SQIVND (reference sequence). CDR3 length: 16 amino acids. The CDR3 sequence is CASSISAGGAAYEQYF. In nucleotides, the CDR3 is TGTGCCAGTAGTATCTCGGCAGGGGGCGCCGCCTACGAGCAGTACTTC. Full variable domain (remainder filled in from reference TRBV19 and TRBJ2-7): DGGITQSPKYLFRKEGQNVTLSCEQNLNHDAMYWYRQDPGQGLRLIYYSQIVNDFQKGDIAEGYSVSREKKESFPLTVTSAQKNPTAFYLCASSISAGGAAYEQYFGPGTRLTVT.

The chain carries TRBV18 and TRBJ1-3; D is undetermined. V was shortened by 3 bases and J by 0 bases, with 12 bases between the two germline ends. CDR1 and CDR2 (germline): KGHSH, LQKENI. This CDR3 region has 16 residues. The CDR3, as DNA: TGTGCCAGCTCACCCTCTCCCGTCCGCTCTGGAAACACCATATATTTT. Protein product: CASSPSPVRSGNTIYF.

This clone was observed a handful of times. The J gene is TRBJ1-6, the V gene TRBV6-1; D is uncertain. With 3 bases removed from V and 17 bases from J, the gap between germline ends came to 11 bases. CDR3 length equals 11 residues. Germline CDR1 reads MNHNS; CDR2 reads SASEGT. This CDR3 is CASSDPLSVHF. CDR3 coding DNA: TGTGCCAGCAGTGATCCCCTCTCGGTCCACTTT.

This chain uses TRBV5-1 with TRBJ1-5; TRBD1 might be the D (6 bases). Germline assignment: CDR1 SGHRS and CDR2 YFSETQ. V was trimmed by 5 bases and J by 0 bases, leaving 24 bases between them. CDR3 size: 19 residues. The CDR3 loop is CASRLTSGTFGYSNQPQHF. In DNA form, the CDR3 reads TGCGCCAGCAGATTAACAAGTGGGACATTCGGATATAGCAATCAGCCCCAGCATTTT.

This rearrangement joins TRBV19 to TRBJ1-6; 9 bases match TRBD1. The CDR3 has 14 residues. The germline V gene has CDR1 LNHDA and CDR2 SQIVND (reference sequence). The junction had 2 bases not matched to a gene; V was cut back by 6 bases and J by 5 bases. CDR3 region: CASSGQGNNSPLHF. Here the CDR3 DNA reads TGTGCCAGTAGCGGACAGGGGAATAATTCACCCCTCCACTTT.

The genes are TRBV9 and TRBJ2-3; D remains ambiguous. V was trimmed by 0 bases and J by 0 bases, leaving 11 bases between them. Per the germline V gene, CDR1 is SGDLS and CDR2 is YYNGEE. The length of the CDR3 is 16 residues. CDR3 in DNA: TGTGCCAGCAGCGTAGATAACAGTGCTAGCACAGATACGCAGTATTTT. This sequence encodes CASSVDNSASTDTQYF.

The rearrangement links TRBV28 to TRBJ1-1, with D perhaps TRBD1 (5 bases). The CDR3 is 12 residues long. Germline lookup yields CDR1 MDHEN and CDR2 SYDVKM. V was pared by 3 bases and J by 3 bases, with 5 bases between. The chain's CDR3 is CASSLTDTEAFF. The CDR3 region has the DNA TGTGCCAGCAGTTTGACAGACACTGAAGCTTTCTTT.

The gene calls are TRBV5-1 and TRBJ2-7; 12 bases are shared with TRBD1. V lost 4 bases, J lost 3 bases, and 5 bases stayed unmatched. This CDR3 is 15 amino acids long. Germline V gives CDR1 SGHRS, CDR2 YFSETQ. This CDR3 is CASSLGTGGIYEQYF. CDR3 in DNA: TGCGCCAGCAGCCTGGGGACAGGGGGCATCTACGAGCAGTACTTC.

V usage is TRBV9 and J usage is TRBJ2-3, with 8 bases matching TRBD2. The J segment lost 0 bases and the V segment lost 0 bases, leaving 12 bases of the junction unmatched. Germline assignment: CDR1 SGDLS and CDR2 YYNGEE. CDR3 length: 19 residues. The CDR3 DNA follows: TGTGCCAGCAGCGTAGGTATCCCCGGCACTAGCGGTAGCACAGATACGCAGTATTTT. Amino acids: CASSVGIPGTSGSTDTQYF.

V usage is TRBV5-1 and J usage is TRBJ1-3; D unresolved. The V end was cut by 4 bases, the J end by 3 bases, with 17 bases between. CDR1 SGHRS and CDR2 YFSETQ come from the germline V gene. The CDR3 is 16 residues long. The CDR3 spells CASSARGKAGGNTIYF. In nucleotides, the CDR3 is TGCGCCAGCAGCGCCCGAGGGAAGGCGGGTGGAAACACCATATATTTT.

The gene calls are TRBV10-1 and TRBJ1-3; TRBD1 might be the D (6 bases). The V gene's germline CDR1 is WNHNN and CDR2 SYGVQD (reference sequence). This CDR3 is 15 amino acids long. V lost 3 bases and J 3 bases, leaving 12 bases between the germline ends. Here the CDR3 DNA reads TGCGCCAGCAGTGACCAGGGGATCGGTGGAAACACCATATATTTT. Its protein product is CASSDQGIGGNTIYF.

The rearrangement uses TRBV29-1 and TRBJ2-3; tentative D call: TRBD2 (7 bases). Germline V gene lookup returns CDR1 SQVTM and CDR2 ANQGSEA. The CDR3 is 12 amino acids. V lost 5 bases and J 4 bases, leaving 10 bases between the germline ends. CDR3 region: CSVWGGADTQYF. The DNA of the CDR3 is TGCAGCGTTTGGGGGGGCGCAGATACGCAGTATTTT.

The gene calls are TRBV2 and TRBJ2-3; 7 nucleotides match TRBD1. The CDR3 consists of 12 residues. CDR1 and CDR2 (germline): SNHLY, FYNNEI. Germline trimming cut 10 bases from V and 2 bases from J; bases unmatched to any gene: 3. The CDR3 loop is CATQGITDTQYF. For the CDR3, the DNA is TGTGCCACACAGGGGATCACAGATACGCAGTATTTT.

This clone was seen only once. The chain joins TRBV10-2 to TRBJ2-7, with a possible D match to TRBD2 (6 bases). The V and J ends lost 6 bases and 0 bases respectively, with 21 bases between them. The CDR3 has 17 residues. CDR1 is WSHSY and CDR2 is SAAADI in the germline V gene. CDR3 in amino acids: CASRNLIGRGSSYEQYF. CDR3 DNA sequence: TGCGCCAGCAGAAACCTCATTGGGCGGGGAAGCTCCTACGAGCAGTACTTC.